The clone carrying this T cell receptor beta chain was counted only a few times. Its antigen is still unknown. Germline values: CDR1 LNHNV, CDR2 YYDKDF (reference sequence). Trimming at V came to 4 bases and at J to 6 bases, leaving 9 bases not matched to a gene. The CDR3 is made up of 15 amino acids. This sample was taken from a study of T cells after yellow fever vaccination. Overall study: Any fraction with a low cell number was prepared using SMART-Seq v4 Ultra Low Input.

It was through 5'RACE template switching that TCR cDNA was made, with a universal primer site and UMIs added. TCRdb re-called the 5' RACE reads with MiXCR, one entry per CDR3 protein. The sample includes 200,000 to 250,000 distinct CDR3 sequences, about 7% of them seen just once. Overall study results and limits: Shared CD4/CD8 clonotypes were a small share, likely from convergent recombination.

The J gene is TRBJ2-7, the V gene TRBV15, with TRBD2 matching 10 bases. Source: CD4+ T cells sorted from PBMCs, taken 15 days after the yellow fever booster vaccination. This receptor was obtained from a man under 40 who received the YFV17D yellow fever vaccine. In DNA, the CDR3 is TGTGCCACCAGCACAAGGCTAGCGGGAGAGGGCGAGCAGTACTTC. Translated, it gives CATSTRLAGEGEQYF.